The next 16 T cell receptor beta chains were all read from a single sample in a study of T cell clonality in common variable immunodeficiency. Repertoires were generated with immunoSEQ multiplex PCR, while TCRdb's copy carries only in-frame clones and drops some. The sample shows approximately 56,000 clones, none of them appearing just once. The sample comprised peripheral blood mononuclear cells. These receptors were collected from a person aged 18 to 75 in good health.

This clone showed up many times. The read finishes 3 residues shy of the CDR3 end, and the germline J gene is used to complete it. This rearrangement joins TRBV5-1 to TRBJ2-7; 10 bases align to TRBD1. The CDR3 is 21 residues long. With 3 bases clipped from V and 4 bases from J, the junction kept 25 bases outside the gene matches. Germline-derived CDR1 and CDR2 are SGHRS and YFSETQ. Here the CDR3 reads CASSSSLGQGFFSGGGYEQYF. The CDR3 DNA, read in part, is TGCGCCAGCAGCTCATCATTGGGACAGGGGTTCTTTTCCGGCGGGGGATACGAG.

A word on this clone: Read coverage stops 3 residues before the CDR3 terminus; the germline J gene supplies the remainder. This chain links TRBV5-4 with TRBJ2-7, with D possibly matching TRBD2 (5 bases). Germline CDR1 and CDR2: SGHNT and YYREEE (reference sequence). The CDR3 is 13 residues long. With 4 bases removed from V and 3 bases from J, the gap between germline ends came to 11 bases. This CDR3 reads CASSRDEGYEQYF. Partial CDR3 DNA: TGTGCCAGCAGCCGCGACGAGGGCTACGAG.

This clone appeared many times. The read finishes 3 residues shy of the CDR3 end, and the germline J gene is used to complete it. This chain links TRBV7-8 with TRBJ1-4, with a possible D match to TRBD1 (6 bases). CDR1 SGHVS and CDR2 FQNEAQ come from the germline V gene. V was clipped by 5 bases and J by 4 bases, with 17 bases between them. CDR3 length equals 16 residues. CDR3: CASSPLIRGGNEKLFF. The covered CDR3 bases are TGTGCCAGCAGCCCCCTAATTAGGGGGGGTAATGAAAAA.

Points on this clone: Read data end 3 residues before the CDR3 end; the end is taken from the germline J gene. The chain carries TRBV6-4 and TRBJ1-3, with 7 positions matching TRBD1. CDR1 and CDR2 (germline): MRHNA, SNTAGT. The V gene end was trimmed by 4 bases and the J gene end by 0 bases; junction bases not matched to a gene: 6. The CDR3 is 16 residues long. The CDR3 DNA, read in part, is TGTGCCAGCAGTGGACAGGGAGCCGTCTCTGGAAACACC. Its translation: CASSGQGAVSGNT. The CDR3 as a whole reads CASSGQGAVSGNTIYF.

This clone was seen ten or more times. Read coverage stops 3 residues before the CDR3 terminus; the germline J gene supplies the remainder. The chain combines TRBV5-6 with TRBJ2-5, with 7 positions matching TRBD2. V gave up 2 bases and J gave up 3 bases; unmatched junction bases: 4. The germline gives CDR1 SGHDT, CDR2 YYEEEE. The CDR3 is 14 residues long. The CDR3 loop reads CASSFKGGEETQYF. Incomplete CDR3 DNA: TGTGCCAGCAGCTTCAAGGGAGGGGAAGAGACC.

In its sample, this clone was seen many times. The read finishes 3 residues shy of the CDR3 end, and the germline J gene is used to complete it. The rearrangement joins TRBV7-2 to TRBJ1-2; the match to TRBD1 covers 7 bases. This CDR3 has 13 residues. Germline trimming cut 5 bases from V and 5 bases from J; bases unmatched to any gene: 5. The germline V gene encodes CDR1 SGHTA and CDR2 FQGNSA. CDR3 sequence reads: CASSPTGEYGYTF. The sequenced CDR3 bases are TGTGCCAGCAGCCCCACAGGGGAGTATGGC.

This clone was recorded many times. The CDR3 is cut off 3 residues early in the read; its end comes from the germline J gene. This rearrangement joins TRBV14 to TRBJ2-3, with 9 positions matching TRBD2. J gave up 4 bases and V 3 bases, and 8 bases lay outside the gene matches. This CDR3 has 16 amino acids. CDR1 is SGHDN and CDR2 is FVKESK in the germline V gene. Partial CDR3 DNA: TGTGCCAGCAGCCAGGGCCGCGGGAGGGCCCCAGATACG. Translating it yields CASSQGRGRAPDT. The full CDR3 sequence reads CASSQGRGRAPDTQYF.

This clone showed up many times. With the read ending 3 residues before the CDR3 end, the germline J gene is used to fill in that end. The chain couples TRBV30 to TRBJ1-2; possible D gene TRBD1, 6 bases. The ends were cut back, 0 bases at V and 6 bases at J, with 8 bases in the middle. This CDR3 comprises 12 residues. Germline CDR1 GTSNPN, CDR2 SVGIG (reference sequence). The part of the CDR3 DNA that was read is TGTGCCTGGAGTGTAGGGGGAAATGGC. Its translation is CAWSVGGNG. The entire CDR3 protein is CAWSVGGNGYTF.

This clone was picked up many times. The sequence runs out 3 residues before the end of the CDR3; the remainder is reconstructed from the germline J gene. The chain combines TRBV7-9 with TRBJ1-5, with D unclear. CDR3 length: 14 residues. Germline V gives CDR1 SEHNR, CDR2 FQNEAQ (reference sequence). V shed 1 base and J shed 6 bases, with 10 bases lying between them. The CDR3 bases that were read are TGTGCCAGCAGCTTAGGTTCGACGGGTCAGCCC. The encoded protein is CASSLGSTGQP. The whole CDR3 sequence is CASSLGSTGQPQHF.

This clone has at least ten counts. The CDR3 end is not reached by the read, which stops 3 residues before it; the germline J gene fills it in. The same CDR3 also results from other DNA sequences found in this sample. The chain carries TRBV5-1 and TRBJ2-7; 12 bases map to TRBD1. Looked up from germline, CDR1 is SGHRS and CDR2 is YFSETQ. The V gene end was trimmed by 2 bases and the J gene end by 5 bases; junction bases not matched to a gene: 2. There are 14 residues in the CDR3. This chain's CDR3 is CASSLGTGGHEQYF. The sequenced part of the CDR3 DNA is TGCGCCAGCAGCTTAGGGACAGGGGGCCACGAG.

Regarding this clone: The CDR3 extends 3 residues past the end of the read, so its final part is completed from the germline J gene. The chain is built from TRBV7-9 and TRBJ1-2; no definite D call. The CDR3 sequence is 12 residues long. Per germline, CDR1 SEHNR and CDR2 FQNEAQ (reference sequence). CDR3 DNA, as far as it was read: TGTGCCAGCGTGCCTCGGGGAGGCGGC. Translating gives CASVPRGGG. The whole CDR3 is CASVPRGGGYTF.

This clone appeared a few times. The read finishes 3 residues shy of the CDR3 end, and the germline J gene is used to complete it. The V gene is TRBV5-1, the J gene TRBJ2-7; TRBD2 matches at 9 bases. V lost 5 bases, J lost 0 bases, and 6 bases stayed unmatched. Germline values: CDR1 SGHRS, CDR2 YFSETQ. There are 15 residues in the CDR3. CDR3 DNA (partial): TGCGCCAGCAGGTTACTAGCGGGTATCTCCTACGAG. Its translation is CASRLLAGISYE. The complete CDR3 protein is CASRLLAGISYEQYF.

This clone has at least ten counts. The CDR3 end is not reached by the read, which stops 3 residues before it; the germline J gene fills it in. The chain links TRBV5-6 to TRBJ1-1; 7 positions agree with TRBD1. CDR1 and CDR2 (germline): SGHDT, YYEEEE. Trimming took 3 bases from V and 4 from J; bases not matched to a gene: 9. CDR3 length equals 15 residues. CDR3 DNA (partial): TGTGCCAGCAGCTCCCCGGGACAGAGGGGCACTGAA. Its protein is CASSSPGQRGTE. The whole CDR3 reads CASSSPGQRGTEAFF.

At least ten counts were recorded for this clone. The read halts 3 residues ahead of the CDR3 end, with the missing end drawn from the germline J gene. The chain combines TRBV19 with TRBJ2-7; 8 bases agree with TRBD1. Germline V CDR1 and CDR2: LNHDA, SQIVND (reference sequence). V shed 4 bases, J shed 5 bases, and the junction held 10 bases outside the gene matches. The CDR3 consists of 15 residues. CDR3 DNA (partial): TGTGCCAGTAGTACCCTAGGACAGGGCGGCAACGAG. Amino acids: CASSTLGQGGNE. The whole CDR3 region reads CASSTLGQGGNEQYF.

This clone was counted ten times or more. The CDR3 end is not reached by the read, which stops 3 residues before it; the germline J gene fills it in. The V call is TRBV20-1, the J call TRBJ2-1; no reliable D call. The V gene lost 6 bases and the J gene lost 7 bases, with 19 bases spanning the gap. Germline lookup yields CDR1 DFQATT and CDR2 SNEGSKA (reference sequence). This CDR3 is 14 amino acids long. Partial CDR3 DNA: TGCAGTGCGCGTCGTCGCCCTTTCAGGAATGAG. Its protein product is CSARRRPFRNE. The whole CDR3 protein is CSARRRPFRNEQFF.

This clone was observed many times. The CDR3 is CASTLDRVGPGELFF. The CDR3 DNA, read in part, is TGTGCCAGTACTTTAGACAGGGTCGGTCCCGGGGAG. The chain joins TRBV19 to TRBJ2-2; 7 nucleotides match TRBD1. The read ends 3 residues early relative to the CDR3; the germline J gene fills the gap. Germline CDR1 reads LNHDA; CDR2 reads SQIVND (reference sequence). The CDR3 is 15 amino acids. V was pared by 7 bases and J by 6 bases, with 11 bases of the junction left unmatched.